The 13 T cell receptor beta chains in this list originate from one sample, sequenced in a study of blood T cell repertoires in COVID-19. Repertoires were generated with immunoSEQ multiplex PCR, while TCRdb's copy carries only in-frame clones and drops some. Of 200,000 to 250,000 clones in the sample, 70% to 90% are singletons; the top ten hold 4.4%. Sequencing used peripheral blood. These TCRs come from a man in his fifties with acute or convalescent COVID-19.

The chain uses TRBV6-6 and TRBJ1-5, with 8 bases lining up with TRBD1. Unmatched junction bases numbered 5, after V lost 1 base and J lost 3 bases. In germline, CDR1 is MNHNY, CDR2 SVGAGI (reference sequence). The length of the CDR3 is 16 residues. DNA of the CDR3: TGTGCCAGCAGTTACTTTGGACAGGGTTTCAATCAGCCCCAGCATTTT. Translated, it gives CASSYFGQGFNQPQHF.

This chain connects TRBV4-1 to TRBJ2-7; D possibly corresponds to TRBD2 (6 bases). CDR3 size: 12 residues. Between the trimmed V and J ends, which lost 4 bases and 5 bases, there was a span of 9 bases. Per germline, CDR1 MGHRA and CDR2 YSYEKL. Written as DNA, the CDR3 is TGCGCCAGCAGCCGGAGGGTTGACGAGCAGTACTTC. Amino acid sequence: CASSRRVDEQYF.

The V and J genes are TRBV19 and TRBJ1-1; 9 bases line up with TRBD1. The CDR3 is made up of 15 amino acids. Germline CDR1 and CDR2: LNHDA and SQIVND (reference sequence). V lost 6 bases and J lost 6; bases outside the gene matches: 11. The CDR3 DNA reads as TGTGCCAGTAGGGGATTACAGGGGGCAAGCGCTGAAGCTTTCTTT. As protein: CASRGLQGASAEAFF.

The rearrangement links TRBV7-9 to TRBJ1-1; D might be TRBD1 (5 bases). Germline-derived CDR1 and CDR2 are SEHNR and FQNEAQ (reference sequence). CDR3 length equals 15 residues. V was shortened by 0 bases and J by 0 bases, with 8 bases between the two germline ends. As DNA, the CDR3 is TGTGCCAGCAGCTTAGCGGGCAGGGTGAACACTGAAGCTTTCTTT. It encodes CASSLAGRVNTEAFF.

The V call is TRBV12-3 or TRBV12-4, the J call TRBJ2-7; tentatively, D is TRBD2 (6 bases). V was trimmed by 4 bases and J by 3 bases, leaving 10 bases between them. CDR3 length: 13 residues. CDR3 nucleotide sequence: TGTGCCAGCAGTTCCCGGGAGCACTACGAGCAGTACTTC. Translating gives CASSSREHYEQYF.

This chain uses TRBV7-6 with TRBJ1-1, with a possible D match to TRBD1 (5 bases). The V end lost 4 bases, the J end lost 5 bases, and 11 bases lay between the germline ends. This CDR3 comprises 13 residues. The germline V gene encodes CDR1 SGHVS and CDR2 FNYEAQ. CDR3 sequence (DNA): TGTGCCAGCAGCTCCCAGGGAGGTACTGAAGCTTTCTTT. Amino acids: CASSSQGGTEAFF.

This chain's CDR3 is CASSGGINEKLFF. CDR3 sequence (DNA): TGTGCCAGTTCAGGGGGGATAAATGAAAAACTGTTTTTT. J is TRBJ1-4 and V is TRBV19; 7 nucleotides agree with TRBD1. With 8 bases clipped from V and 5 bases from J, the junction kept 5 bases outside the gene matches. This CDR3 is built from 13 residues. Germline CDR1 and CDR2: LNHDA and SQIVND (reference sequence).

V and J are TRBV6-1 and TRBJ2-1; TRBD1 matches 7 bases. Trimming cost V 2 bases and J 4 bases; bases outside gene matches: 5. The CDR3 extends over 15 amino acids. The germline V gene has CDR1 MNHNS and CDR2 SASEGT. The CDR3 here is CASSESPGGYNEQFF. CDR3 in DNA: TGTGCCAGCAGTGAAAGCCCAGGGGGTTACAATGAGCAGTTCTTC.

The chain combines TRBV19 with TRBJ1-2; D is perhaps TRBD1 (5 bases). The CDR3 runs to 15 residues. The germline V and J ends were trimmed by 3 bases and 0 bases, with 11 bases remaining between them. The germline V gene has CDR1 LNHDA and CDR2 SQIVND (reference sequence). CDR3: CASSMGGRANYGYTF. DNA of the CDR3: TGTGCCAGTAGTATGGGGGGAAGGGCTAACTATGGCTACACCTTC.

V gene TRBV14 combines with J gene TRBJ2-1; D is perhaps TRBD1 (6 bases). The CDR3 consists of 17 residues. V was trimmed by 4 bases and J by 7 bases, leaving 23 bases between them. CDR1 is SGHDN and CDR2 is FVKESK in the germline V gene. The CDR3 here is CASSLSPGVSARNEQFF. CDR3 sequence (DNA): TGTGCCAGCAGCCTGAGCCCAGGGGTTTCGGCCAGGAATGAGCAGTTCTTC.

A few counts support this clone. The chain is built from TRBV5-6 and TRBJ2-1; TRBD1 might be the D (6 bases). Germline assignment: CDR1 SGHDT and CDR2 YYEEEE. The CDR3 is 12 amino acids. With 3 bases removed from V and 10 bases from J, the gap between germline ends came to 11 bases. CDR3 sequence (DNA): TGTGCCAGCAGCTGGGAGACAGGAGAGCAGTTCTTC. It encodes CASSWETGEQFF.

J is TRBJ2-1 and V is TRBV11-3; possible D gene TRBD1, 6 bases. The V gene's germline CDR1 is SGHNT and CDR2 YENEEA. Trimming stripped 2 bases from V and 2 bases from J, with 10 bases between. The CDR3 length is 15 residues. CDR3 sequence reads: CASSLRTAPYNEQFF. CDR3 DNA: TGTGCCAGCAGCTTACGGACAGCACCCTACAATGAGCAGTTCTTC.

This chain connects TRBV18 to TRBJ2-7, with 15 bases fitting TRBD2. V shed 3 bases and J 2 bases; nucleotides not matched to a gene: 5. Germline CDR1 is KGHSH and CDR2 is LQKENI. The CDR3 extends over 17 amino acids. CDR3 nucleotide sequence: TGTGCCAGCTCACCGTGGACTAGCGGGGGGGTAACCTACGAGCAGTACTTC. It specifies CASSPWTSGGVTYEQYF.